This TCR beta chain comes out of a study of cytomegalovirus exposure and HLA in healthy donors. For the study at large: From about 179 million T cells, an earlier analysis saw approximately 110 million unique TCR beta sequences. Study-wide findings and caveats: A later analysis showed TCR association rates differing by HLA locus, peaking at DRB1 and lowest at HLA-C. An analysis that was carried out later associated 16,951 TCR beta sequences with HLA alleles at 0.05 false discovery rate. Listed as cytomegalovirus-associated were around 160 TCR beta chains.

Primers: 60 Vbeta forward and 13 Jbeta reverse. The method was immunoSEQ multiplex PCR; TCRdb's version includes in-frame clones alone and lacks a portion of them. The sample holds about 59,000 clones, 70% to 75% seen once. Germline CDR1 reads LGHNA; CDR2 reads YNFKEQ. Germline trimming cut 7 bases from V and 9 bases from J; bases unmatched to any gene: 9. The CDR3 is made up of 14 amino acids. Points on this clone: Antigen specificity is unknown.

The TCR was taken from a man younger than 45 in good health and CMV-seropositive. The sample consisted of PBMCs. This chain links TRBV4-2 with TRBJ2-1; 10 bases match TRBD2. CDR3 sequence (DNA): TGTGCCAGCATCCTCGAGGCTAGCGGGGGTGAGCAGTTCTTC. This translates into CASILEASGGEQFF.